A single sample gave rise to the 12 T cell receptor beta chains below, sequenced in a study of T cells in localized non-small cell lung cancer. Some clones are missing from TCRdb's copy, which holds only in-frame ones; the method was immunoSEQ multiplex PCR. This sample has roughly 50,000 clones, with approximately 80% found just once. The source material was peripheral blood, sampled before any cancer treatment. The receptors come from a female donor over 55 with stage II squamous cell lung carcinoma.

The CDR3 DNA is TGTGCCAGCAGCCTTACAAGGACTAGCAATCAGCCCCAGCATTTT. It codes for CASSLTRTSNQPQHF. The chain is built from TRBV6-5 and TRBJ1-5; D is unclear. The germline CDR1 and CDR2 sequences are MNHEY and SVGAGI. The length of the CDR3 is 15 residues. The V end was cut by 6 bases, the J end by 0 bases, with 12 bases between.

DNA of the CDR3: TGTGCCAGCACCCAAGGGAGGGGGGCTTTTGGCTATGGCTACACCTTC. It translates to CASTQGRGAFGYGYTF. This chain joins TRBV21-1 and TRBJ1-2. TRBV21-1 is termed a pseudogene. The CDR3 loop spans 16 amino acids.

J is TRBJ2-3 and V is TRBV5-4; the match to TRBD2 covers 8 bases. The CDR3 runs to 16 residues. J gave up 5 bases and V 4 bases, and 12 bases lay outside the gene matches. Germline CDR1 and CDR2: SGHNT and YYREEE (reference sequence). The CDR3 nucleotides read TGTGCCAGCAGCGTACCCGCGGGGGGCGGGGGAGATACGCAGTATTTT. Its translation: CASSVPAGGGGDTQYF.

J is TRBJ1-1 and V is TRBV6-4; TRBD1 is a possible D gene (6 bases). This CDR3 contains 15 residues. Germline V lookup: CDR1 MRHNA, CDR2 SNTAGT. V lost 5 bases, J lost 5 bases, and 18 bases lay in between. The CDR3 DNA reads TGTGCCAGCAGTTCCCGGGGGGCAGGAGTTACTGAAGCTTTCTTT. Its translation: CASSSRGAGVTEAFF.

The V call is TRBV19, the J call TRBJ1-5; D unclear. Germline loops: CDR1 LNHDA, CDR2 SQIVND (reference sequence). Trimming left V 6 bases short and J 1 base short, with 13 bases between. The CDR3 length is 15 residues. The CDR3 loop reads CASSQYMVSNQPQHF. The CDR3, as DNA: TGTGCCAGTAGCCAATACATGGTGAGCAATCAGCCCCAGCATTTT.

This clone was detected only a few times. The V call is TRBV7-3, the J call TRBJ2-1, with D possibly TRBD1 on 6 matching bases. Between the trimmed V and J ends, which lost 5 bases and 7 bases, there was a span of 18 bases. The length of the CDR3 is 15 residues. Germline CDR1 SGHTA, CDR2 FQGTGA. CDR3 in amino acids: CASSPQGWDINEQFF. The CDR3 DNA reads as TGTGCCAGCAGCCCTCAAGGGTGGGACATAAATGAGCAGTTCTTC.

The chain links TRBV6-5 to TRBJ1-2; no clear D. The germline V and J ends were trimmed by 1 base and 4 bases, with 10 bases remaining between them. The CDR3 covers 14 residues. Germline-derived CDR1 and CDR2 are MNHEY and SVGAGI. The CDR3 coding sequence is TGTGCCAGCAGTTACTTGGATGGCTTCTATGGCTACACCTTC. This codes for CASSYLDGFYGYTF.

J is TRBJ2-6 and V is TRBV7-3; the match to TRBD1 covers 7 bases. Trimming took 5 bases from V and 2 from J; bases not matched to a gene: 3. The CDR3 covers 15 residues. Germline-derived CDR1 and CDR2 are SGHTA and FQGTGA. This chain's CDR3 is CASSAQGAGANVLTF. As DNA, the CDR3 is TGTGCCAGCAGCGCCCAGGGGGCTGGGGCCAACGTCCTGACTTTC.

The table lists this clone with a few counts. Other DNA sequences within the sample encode an identical CDR3. The chain links TRBV6-6 to TRBJ2-7; the D gene is possibly TRBD1 (5 bases). Trimming cost V 2 bases and J 5 bases, with 13 bases left between them. Germline V gene data show CDR1 as MNHNY and CDR2 as SVGAGI (reference sequence). The CDR3 sequence is 14 residues long. The CDR3 DNA sequence: TGTGCCAGCAGTTACGATCCAGGGCGGAACGAGCAGTACTTC. This gives the protein CASSYDPGRNEQYF.

This clone is a singleton in its sample. This chain links TRBV6-4 with TRBJ1-1; D uncertain. Trimming removed 0 bases at V and 12 bases at J, with 11 bases between. The CDR3 extends over 12 amino acids. Germline V CDR1 and CDR2: MRHNA, SNTAGT. The CDR3 DNA is TGTGCCAGCAGTGACTCAGTGGGCAAGACTTTCTTT. Encoded protein: CASSDSVGKTFF.

In its sample, this clone was seen a few times. The chain recombines TRBV6-4 with TRBJ2-1; 10 bases are a match to TRBD2. J gave up 8 bases and V 3 bases, and 19 bases lay outside the gene matches. The CDR3 has 19 amino acids. From germline, CDR1 is MRHNA and CDR2 SNTAGT. The CDR3 nucleotides read TGTGCCAGCAGTGAGCATCCACGGAGCGGGGGGGCTGGTGTTTATGAGCAGTTCTTC. It translates to CASSEHPRSGGAGVYEQFF.

This clone was counted a single time. The V gene is TRBV6-4, the J gene TRBJ1-2; D is unclear. Trimming took off 6 bases at V and 8 bases at J, with 16 bases between the two ends. Per the germline V gene, CDR1 is MRHNA and CDR2 is SNTAGT. This CDR3 has 13 residues. The CDR3 bases are TGTGCCAGCAGCGATCGGTCCAACGGCGGCTACACCTTC. Encoded protein: CASSDRSNGGYTF.